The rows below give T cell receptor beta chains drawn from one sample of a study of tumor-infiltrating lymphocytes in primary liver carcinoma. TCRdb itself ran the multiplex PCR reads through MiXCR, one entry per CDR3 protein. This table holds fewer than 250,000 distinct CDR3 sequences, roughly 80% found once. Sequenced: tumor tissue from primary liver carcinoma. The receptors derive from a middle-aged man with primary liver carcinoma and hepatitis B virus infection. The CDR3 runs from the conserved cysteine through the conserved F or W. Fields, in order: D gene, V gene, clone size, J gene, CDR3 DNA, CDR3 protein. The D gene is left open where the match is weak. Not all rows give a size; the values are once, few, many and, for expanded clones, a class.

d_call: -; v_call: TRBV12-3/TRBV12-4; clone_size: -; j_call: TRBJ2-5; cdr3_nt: TGTGCCAGCGGATTAGTGGGAGGACAAGAGACCGAGTACTTC; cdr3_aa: CASGLVGGQETEYF
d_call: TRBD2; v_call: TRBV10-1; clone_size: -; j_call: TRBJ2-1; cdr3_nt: TGCGCCAGCATTGATTCCCCACCGGGAGGGCACAATGAGCAGTTCTTC; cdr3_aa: CASIDSPPGGHNEQFF
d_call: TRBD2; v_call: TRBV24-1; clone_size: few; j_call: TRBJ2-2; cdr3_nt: TGTGCCACCAGTGACCCAGGGACTAGCGGGAGAACCGGGGAGCTGTTTTTT; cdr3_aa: CATSDPGTSGRTGELFF
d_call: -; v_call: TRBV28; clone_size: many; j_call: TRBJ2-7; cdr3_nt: TGTGCCAGCAGTTTAAGACAGGTATCCTACGAGCAGTACTTC; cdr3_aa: CASSLRQVSYEQYF
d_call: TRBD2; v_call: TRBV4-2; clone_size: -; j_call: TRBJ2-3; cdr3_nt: TGTGCCATCAGCCAATGGGTAACGGGAGGGCCGGTTGGGATAGATACGCAGTATTTT; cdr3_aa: CAISQWVTGGPVGIDTQYF
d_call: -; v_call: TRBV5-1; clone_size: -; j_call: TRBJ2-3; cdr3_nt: TGCGCCAGCAACTTGGAGGGGTTCCCAGATACGCAGTATTTT; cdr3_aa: CASNLEGFPDTQYF
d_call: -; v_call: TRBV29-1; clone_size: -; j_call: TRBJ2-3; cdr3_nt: TGCAGCGTTGAGGGCGGGGCTGGCATCACGGATACACAGTGTTTT; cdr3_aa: CSVEGGAGITDTQCF
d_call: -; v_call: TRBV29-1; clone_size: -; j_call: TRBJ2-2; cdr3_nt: TGCAGTGTCATCGGTCCGGGACCCACCTGGGAGCTGTTTTTT; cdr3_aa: CSVIGPGPTWELFF
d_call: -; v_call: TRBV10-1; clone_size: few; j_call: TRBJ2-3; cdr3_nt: TGCGCCAGCAGTGAACGAGGACGGGGCTCCACAGATATGCAGTATTTT; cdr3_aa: CASSERGRGSTDMQYF
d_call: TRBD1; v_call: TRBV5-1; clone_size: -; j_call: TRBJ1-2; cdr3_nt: TGCGCCAGCTGCTCCGGAGACAGGGGGCGAGGCTATGGCTACACCTTC; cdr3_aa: CASCSGDRGRGYGYTF
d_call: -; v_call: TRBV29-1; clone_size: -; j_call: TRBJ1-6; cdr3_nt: TGCAGCGTTGCACACAGGACCGGTTCACCCCTCCACTTT; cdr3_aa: CSVAHRTGSPLHF
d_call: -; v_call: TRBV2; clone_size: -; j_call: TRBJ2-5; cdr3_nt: TGTGCCAGCGCGACAGGGAGGGAGACCCAGTACTTC; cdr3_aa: CASATGRETQYF
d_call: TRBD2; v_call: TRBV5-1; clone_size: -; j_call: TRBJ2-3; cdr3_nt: TGCGCCATCAGCTTGGGGGGGTTTCCAGATACGCAGTATTTT; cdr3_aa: CAISLGGFPDTQYF
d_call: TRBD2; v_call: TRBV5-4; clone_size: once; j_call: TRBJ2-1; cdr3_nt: TGTGCCAGTACCCCCTCGGGGGGGCAGGATGAGCAGTTCTTC; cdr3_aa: CASTPSGGQDEQFF
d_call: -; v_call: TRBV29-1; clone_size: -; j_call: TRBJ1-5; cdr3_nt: TGCAGCGTTGGTTACACAGGGAACCGAAAGCCCCAGCATTTT; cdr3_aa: CSVGYTGNRKPQHF
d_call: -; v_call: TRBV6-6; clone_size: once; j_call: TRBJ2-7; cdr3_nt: TGTGCCAGCATCGGGTACAGGGATTACTCCTACAAGCAGTACTTC; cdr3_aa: CASIGYRDYSYKQYF
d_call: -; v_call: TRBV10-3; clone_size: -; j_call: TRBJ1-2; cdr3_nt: TGTGCCATCAGTGAATCCGAAGAGAACTATGGCTACACCTTC; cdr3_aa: CAISESEENYGYTF
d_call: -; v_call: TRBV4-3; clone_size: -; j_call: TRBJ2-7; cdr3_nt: TGCGCCAGCAACCAAGAGAGACGGATTCGGTTCTACGAGCAGTACTTC; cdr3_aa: CASNQERRIRFYEQYF
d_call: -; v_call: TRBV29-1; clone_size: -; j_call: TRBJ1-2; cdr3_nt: TGCAGCGTTGGGGCATCAACAGGAACTCTAGCGGCTAACTATGGCTACACCTTC; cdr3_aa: CSVGASTGTLAANYGYTF
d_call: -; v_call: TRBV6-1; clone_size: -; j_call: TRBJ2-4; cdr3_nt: TGTGACAGCAGTGGAGGTCCTACATGGGAAGCCAAAAACATTCAGTACTTC; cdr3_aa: CDSSGGPTWEAKNIQYF
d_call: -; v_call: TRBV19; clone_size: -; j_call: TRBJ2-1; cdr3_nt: TGTGCCAGTAGTACTTCAAGAATCTCCTACAATGAGCAGTTCTTC; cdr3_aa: CASSTSRISYNEQFF
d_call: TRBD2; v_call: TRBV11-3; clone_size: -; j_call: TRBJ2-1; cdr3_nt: TGTGCCAACAGCTTAGGTATAGTGGGAGGGCGAAGTGGGCAGTTCTTC; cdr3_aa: CANSLGIVGGRSGQFF
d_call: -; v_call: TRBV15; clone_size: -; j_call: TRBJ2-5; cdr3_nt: TGTGCCACCAGCAGCCATGGCAGAGGACTCCAAGAGACCCAGTACTTC; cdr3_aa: CATSSHGRGLQETQYF
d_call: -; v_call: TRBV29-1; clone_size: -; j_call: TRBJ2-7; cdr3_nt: TGCAGCTTTGCCCCGGCAGGACTCCACGAGCAGTACTTC; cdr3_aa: CSFAPAGLHEQYF
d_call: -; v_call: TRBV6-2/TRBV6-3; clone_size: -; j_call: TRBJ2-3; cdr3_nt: TGTGCCAGCACCTCAGGAGCGAATACACAGTATTTT; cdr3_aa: CASTSGANTQYF
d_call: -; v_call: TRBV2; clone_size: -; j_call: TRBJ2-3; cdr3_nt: TGTGCCAGCAGAACGCCGAGCACAGATACGCAGTATTTT; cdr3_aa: CASRTPSTDTQYF
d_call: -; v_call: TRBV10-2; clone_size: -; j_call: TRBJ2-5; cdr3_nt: TGCGCCAGCACACTCAGGCCTGTGATAGAAGAGTCCCAGTACTTC; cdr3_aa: CASTLRPVIEESQYF
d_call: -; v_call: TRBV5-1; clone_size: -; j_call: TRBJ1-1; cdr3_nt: TGCGCCAGCAGCACCGGGGCGGGGGATCCCACTCAAGCTTTCTTT; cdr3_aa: CASSTGAGDPTQAFF
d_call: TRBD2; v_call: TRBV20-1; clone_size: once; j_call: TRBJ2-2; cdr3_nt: TGCAGTGCCGGCGCGGGGGTTGACGGGGAGCTGTCTTTT; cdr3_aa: CSAGAGVDGELSF
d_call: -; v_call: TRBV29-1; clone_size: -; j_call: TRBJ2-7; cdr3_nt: TGCAGCGTTGTGGACGCACCCGACGAGCAGTGCTTC; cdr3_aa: CSVVDAPDEQCF